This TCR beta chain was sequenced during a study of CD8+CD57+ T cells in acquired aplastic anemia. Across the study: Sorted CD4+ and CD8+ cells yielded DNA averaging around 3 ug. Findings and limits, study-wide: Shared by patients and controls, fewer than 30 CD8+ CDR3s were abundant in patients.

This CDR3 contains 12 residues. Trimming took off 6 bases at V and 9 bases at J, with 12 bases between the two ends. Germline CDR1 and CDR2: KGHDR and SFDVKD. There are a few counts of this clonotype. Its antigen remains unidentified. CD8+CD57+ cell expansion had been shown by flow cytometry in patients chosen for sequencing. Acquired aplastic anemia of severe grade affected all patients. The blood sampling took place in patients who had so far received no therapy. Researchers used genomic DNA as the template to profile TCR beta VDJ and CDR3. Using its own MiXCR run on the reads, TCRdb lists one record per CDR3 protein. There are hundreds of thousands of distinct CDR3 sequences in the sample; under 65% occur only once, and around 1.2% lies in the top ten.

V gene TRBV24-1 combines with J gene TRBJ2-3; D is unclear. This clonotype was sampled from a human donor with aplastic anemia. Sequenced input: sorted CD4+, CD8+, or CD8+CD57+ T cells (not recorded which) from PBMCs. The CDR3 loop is CATSQGMGTQYF. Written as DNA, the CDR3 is TGTGCCACCAGTCAAGGTATGGGGACGCAGTATTTT.